This note documents a single TCR beta chain sequence. The antigen remains undetermined. The CDR3 spans 14 residues. The germline CDR1 and CDR2 sequences are SEHNR and FQNEAQ (reference sequence). The V and J ends lost 7 bases and 0 bases respectively, with 12 bases between them. This sample was included in a study of shared clonotypes between healthy human individuals. Study-level findings and limits: Incompleteness in sorted-subset sequencing, despite large depth, was shown by rarefaction. It was observed that roughly 5.1% of naive CD4 clonotypes were shared across a handful of donors.

Every immunoSEQ plate was one replicate of a subset's evenly spread DNA. Method: immunoSEQ multiplex PCR; TCRdb's copy keeps in-frame clones and lacks some. The table lists roughly 2.5 million clones, about 92% of them singletons. Recent acute infections and vaccinations were absent in the healthy HIV-negative adult donors. The sequencing input was naive CD4+ T cells sorted from blood. Documented subset: CD45RA+ positively selected. This clonotype was sampled from a man in his late teens or twenties in good health. The rearrangement links TRBV7-9 to TRBJ1-1, with D possibly matching TRBD1 (6 bases). The CDR3 reads CASTAGAMNTEAFF. The DNA for the CDR3 is TGTGCCAGCACCGCAGGGGCGATGAACACTGAAGCTTTCTTT.